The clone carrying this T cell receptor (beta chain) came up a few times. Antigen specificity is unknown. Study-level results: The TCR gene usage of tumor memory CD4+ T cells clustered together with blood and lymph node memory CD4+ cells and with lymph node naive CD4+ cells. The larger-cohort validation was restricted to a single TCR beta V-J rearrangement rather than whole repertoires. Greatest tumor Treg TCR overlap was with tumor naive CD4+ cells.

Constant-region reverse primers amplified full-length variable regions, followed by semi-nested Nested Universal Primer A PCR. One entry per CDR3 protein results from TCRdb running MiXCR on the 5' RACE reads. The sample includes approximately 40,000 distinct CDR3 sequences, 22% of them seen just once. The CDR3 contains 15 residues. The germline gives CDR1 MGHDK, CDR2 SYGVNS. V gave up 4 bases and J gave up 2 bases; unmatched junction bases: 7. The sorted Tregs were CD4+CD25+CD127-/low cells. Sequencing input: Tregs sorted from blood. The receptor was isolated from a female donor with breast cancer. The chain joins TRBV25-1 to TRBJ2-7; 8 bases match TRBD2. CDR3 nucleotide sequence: TGTGCCAGCAGTGCACTAGCGGTCGATCCCTACGAGCAGTACTTC. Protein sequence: CASSALAVDPYEQYF.